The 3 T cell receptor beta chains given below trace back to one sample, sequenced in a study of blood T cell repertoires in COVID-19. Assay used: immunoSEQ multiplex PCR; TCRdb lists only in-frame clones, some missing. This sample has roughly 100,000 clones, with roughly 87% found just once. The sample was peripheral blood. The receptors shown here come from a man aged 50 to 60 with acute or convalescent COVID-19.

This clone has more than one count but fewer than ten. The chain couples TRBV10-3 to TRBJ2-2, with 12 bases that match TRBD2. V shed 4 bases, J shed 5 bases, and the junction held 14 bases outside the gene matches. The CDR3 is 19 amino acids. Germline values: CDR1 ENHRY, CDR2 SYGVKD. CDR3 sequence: CAISGLAGGVLPRTGELFF. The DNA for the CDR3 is TGTGCCATCAGTGGCCTAGCGGGGGGGGTACTACCAAGGACCGGGGAGCTGTTTTTT.

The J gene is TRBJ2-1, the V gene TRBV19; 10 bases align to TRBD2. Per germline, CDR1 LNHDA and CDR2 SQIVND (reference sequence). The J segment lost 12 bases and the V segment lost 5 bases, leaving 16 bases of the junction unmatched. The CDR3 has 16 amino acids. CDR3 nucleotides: TGTGCCAGTAGTGGGCAACTAGCGGGAACTAGGAACAGGCAGTTCTTC. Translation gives CASSGQLAGTRNRQFF.

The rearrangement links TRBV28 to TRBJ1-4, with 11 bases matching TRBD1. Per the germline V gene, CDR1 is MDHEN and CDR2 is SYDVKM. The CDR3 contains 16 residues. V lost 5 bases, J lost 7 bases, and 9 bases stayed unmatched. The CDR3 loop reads CASSLFGTGGSEKLFF. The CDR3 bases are TGTGCCAGCAGTCTCTTCGGGACAGGGGGAAGTGAAAAACTGTTTTTT.